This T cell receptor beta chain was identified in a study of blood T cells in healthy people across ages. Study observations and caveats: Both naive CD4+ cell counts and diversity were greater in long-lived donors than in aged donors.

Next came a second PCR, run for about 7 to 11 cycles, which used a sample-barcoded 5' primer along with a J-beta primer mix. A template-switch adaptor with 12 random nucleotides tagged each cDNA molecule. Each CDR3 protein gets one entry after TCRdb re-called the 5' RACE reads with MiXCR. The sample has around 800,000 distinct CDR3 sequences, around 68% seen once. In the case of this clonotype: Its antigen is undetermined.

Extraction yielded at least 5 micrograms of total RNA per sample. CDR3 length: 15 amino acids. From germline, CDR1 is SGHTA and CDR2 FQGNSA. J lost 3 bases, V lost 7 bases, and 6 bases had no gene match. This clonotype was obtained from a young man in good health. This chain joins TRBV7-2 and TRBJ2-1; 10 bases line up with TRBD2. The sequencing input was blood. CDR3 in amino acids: CASIQRGGRYNEQFF. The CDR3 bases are TGTGCCAGCATCCAGCGGGGGGGCCGCTACAATGAGCAGTTCTTC.